This T cell receptor beta chain stems from a study of cytomegalovirus exposure and HLA in healthy donors (TCRdb year 2017). At the level of the whole study: In an earlier analysis of 550 to 750 of the donors, 250 to 350 Gb of sequence data and about 110 million unique TCR beta sequences from some 170 million T cells were reported. Of the 350 to 450 genotyped donors, roughly 80% fell in the genetic ancestry cluster associated with self-reported Caucasian donors. The T cell repertoires of about 700 subjects were profiled by immunosequencing and related to cytomegalovirus serostatus. In a later analysis, previously published TCR beta repertoires from 666 donors were re-analyzed and high-resolution HLA genotyping was added so that TCR occurrence patterns could be studied. Along with the approximately 700-subject first cohort, a separate validation cohort of around 110 different subjects was used. All discovery cohort repertoires had been generated using a single sequencing platform. The number of donors typed differed by locus, with roughly 629-640 for A, B, C, DRB1 and DQB1, roughly 520 for DQA1, some 570 for DPA1, and some 470 for DPB1. Both class I and class II loci were covered by HLA typing, at four-digit resolution. Donor age, sex, ethnicity and CMV serostatus were compiled alongside the repertoire data. A later genetic analysis took genome-wide SNP genotypes for about 60% of the roughly 670 donors and used that subset as a discovery cohort. An early release that covered about 600 HLA-typed donors contained 300 to 350 gigabases of sequencing data and about 84 million unique TCR sequences. To predict cytomegalovirus infection status, the study brought together high-throughput TCR immunosequencing, statistical association of individual TCRs with disease status, and machine learning. The aim of the study was to test whether cataloging public T cell receptors could identify signatures of past pathogen exposure. A handful of DR-DQ haplotypes were handled as single units for association and clustering because linkage in the cohort was strong. Among around 400 genotyped donors of the cohort, an average of approximately 240,000 unique TCR beta nucleotide sequences was sequenced per donor, of which about 19% were non-productive. In an earlier analysis of 587 of the donors, high-throughput TCR beta sequencing was used to judge whether each TCR beta V gene segment behaved as functional or pseudogenic. Rather than using new phenotypic data, the later analysis identified candidate immune exposures from TCR beta sequences and from how often those sequences occurred across donors. Results and caveats for the whole study, not just this receptor: In a later analysis, TCR association rates were found to vary across HLA loci, with the most associated TCRs seen for DRB1 alleles and the fewest for HLA-C alleles. An earlier analysis of approximately 570 of the donors showed that most TCR beta V segments appeared in productive rearrangements either about 87% or about 30% of the time, which broadly matched IMGT annotations. Some IMGT-functional V segments, including TRBV6-2 and TRBV6-3, could not be told apart with the 87-base-pair reads, so those segments were excluded. In a later analysis, HLA-associated TCR beta chains showed more clonal expansion and lower generation probabilities than non-associated chains that were equally common. Assigning TCR associations to individual alleles was difficult when HLA alleles, especially DR and DQ, strongly co-occurred. Correlated functional status among segregating V segments might be attributable to linkage disequilibrium, but an unknown experimental factor could not be ruled out. Several of the top co-occurrence clusters appeared to be linked to parvovirus B19, influenza, CMV and Epstein-Barr virus, according to a later analysis. A later analysis found that most CMV-associated TCR beta chains appeared HLA-restricted, with HLA associations seemingly driven largely by CMV exposure. For the cohort, immune exposure information was limited to CMV serostatus. Three of the identified cytomegalovirus-associated TCR beta chains were confirmed in vitro to be specific for cytomegalovirus antigens. The presence/absence analyses assumed that sequencing depth was roughly uniform across donors, and that assumption may not be true. The cohort was sequenced for TCR beta chains only, and without alpha or paired-chain data the features that could be detected were limited. About 17 rarely observed V segments, including chromosome 9 orphons, were excluded from the earlier analysis of about 610 of the donors because counts were too low. A cluster of highly shared sequence variants was judged likely to represent a technical artifact of the sequencing pipeline. According to a later genetic analysis, donors in an Asian-associated ancestry cluster had fewer N-insertions in productive TCRs than the approximately 700-donor mean. While some public TCRs were present in many individuals, most TCR sequences turned up only very rarely across donors. Because HLA typing was missing for some donors at each locus, association tests included only the typed subset. A later analysis associated 16,951 TCR beta sequences with specific HLA alleles at a false discovery rate of 0.05. The authors suggested that the approach could potentially be generalized to other disease states and immunological phenotypes. A later genetic analysis associated a missense DCLRE1C variant with V-gene and J-gene trimming of TCR beta chains, and an independent cohort replicated the association. A further reported finding was that TCR beta sequences accurately predicted the HLA-A and HLA-B alleles for most subjects in the first cohort. In both the original and validation cohorts, the classifier was reported to diagnose cytomegalovirus status with high specificity and sensitivity. The study listed 164 TCR beta chains as associated with cytomegalovirus.

CDR1 and CDR2 are drawn from the germline V gene: MNHEY, SVGAGI. V loses 8 bases of germline sequence and J loses 2 bases, and the interval between the two ends is 12 bases. There are 14 amino acids in the CDR3, from cysteine to phenylalanine inclusive. The read is trimmed to its CDR3 DNA, 42 bases read in frame from base 1. The cohort was made up of approximately 700 healthy bone marrow donors. At the time of sampling, every cohort member was nominally healthy, though immune exposures that went unrecorded were likely present. The donor tested CMV seropositive and was one of the 289 seropositive cohort members. Every donor gave a peripheral blood sample, and the peripheral blood mononuclear cells from that sample were used for TCR beta sequencing. Genomic DNA was extracted from the blood cell samples with the Qiagen DNeasy Blood Extraction Kit. For this clone: The specificity of this receptor is unknown. Qualities for individual bases were not recorded, and no much larger clone is one base off.

Library creation used the immunoSEQ multiplex PCR assay. A mixture of 60 forward primers for TCR Vbeta segments and 13 reverse primers for TCR Jbeta segments was used in the multiplex PCR. A multiplex PCR assay on genomic DNA amplified the CDR3 region of rearranged TCR beta genes. Amplified TCR beta libraries were sequenced as 87-base-pair reads on the Illumina HiSeq System. The authors' pipeline ran thus. Across the 600 to 700 repertoires, a later analysis counted about 81 million unique TCR beta chains, around 10 million of which were shared by at least two donors. Raw reads were error-corrected and collapsed into unique sequences by a nearest-neighbor algorithm in which closely related sequences were merged to remove PCR and sequencing errors. Alignment of CDR3 sequences to IMGT reference sequences was used to assign V, D and J gene segments. For a sequence to be retained, a match of at least six nucleotides was required to both a V gene segment and a J gene segment. Rearrangements were called productive when the CDR3 lacked stop codons and stayed in frame with V and J; all others were non-productive. CDR3 was defined by IMGT convention, running from the second conserved V-encoded cysteine to the conserved J-encoded phenylalanine. In an earlier analysis of just under 600 of the donors, sequences lacking an unambiguous match to a single V gene segment were excluded. In an earlier analysis of several hundred of the donors, V segments were called functional above 56.7% productive rearrangements and were called segregating when the between-donor standard deviation exceeded 5%. A statistical classification framework was built for diagnosing cytomegalovirus status from the catalog of TCR beta chain sequences. V and J gene assignment, in a later analysis, came from comparing TCR nucleotide sequences with IMGT/GENE-DB human TR gene sequences. Using the TCRdist pipeline, a later analysis assigned CDR3 sequences along with most-parsimonious VDJ recombination scenarios. A later analysis defined each TCR beta chain by its CDR3 amino acid sequence plus V-gene family, and excluded reads lacking a unique V-gene family. A later analysis removed 450 to 600 highly shared, low-generation-probability nucleotide sequences to deal with suspected cross-contamination and a sequencing artifact. For each public chain, a later analysis derived a clonal expansion index from normalized ranks of inferred template counts within each repertoire. In a later analysis, generation probabilities were computed with a VDJ recombination model fitted to out-of-frame rearrangements, and the resulting probabilities were checked against IGoR. In a later analysis, hypergeometric tests were used to score TCR-TCR, TCR-HLA and TCR-CMV co-occurrence, with a repertoire-size bias correction applied to TCR pairs. A later analysis estimated false discovery rates by permuting HLA or CMV assignments 20 times. In a later analysis, co-occurring TCRs were grouped with DBSCAN, and TCRdist sequence similarity was added when clustering was performed within HLA-allele-positive subsets. For co-occurrence clustering, repertoires with fewer than 30,000 or more than 120,000 public chains were excluded, along with about five repertoires with anomalous nucleotide sharing. Imported from immuneACCESS, the table was reduced by TCRdb to in-frame sequences with V and J called. These copies leave out some clones; in studies compared against another copy, an unresolved V gene accounts for under half, and the cause of the remainder is not known. V and J calls and clone size follow that table, whereas D and trimming were derived from the DNA. In all, the sample holds approximately 150,000 clones, and roughly two thirds of those were seen once. The biggest ten clones account for 4% to 5.5% of the sample.

The sample comprised PBMCs. The chain couples TRBV6-5 to TRBJ2-2, and TRBD1 may be the D gene, going by 6 matching bases. This TCR was recovered from a young woman in good health and CMV-seropositive. The CDR3: CASGDTSNTGELFF. The DNA sequence follows: TGTGCCAGCGGGGACACCAGCAACACCGGGGAGCTGTTTTTT.